What follows are 14 T cell receptor beta chains derived from one specimen sequenced in a study of T-cell memory formation after mild COVID-19. TCRdb independently ran MiXCR on the 5' RACE reads; one entry per CDR3 protein. The sample lists around 420,000 distinct CDR3 sequences, approximately 24% occurring once. The sample comprised PBMCs or a T cell subset sorted from them (not recorded which). The receptor set was obtained from an adult woman who had mild COVID-19 (a few samples of this study predate the infection). Cell type and time point are not known.

This clonotype was observed a handful of times. CDR3 protein: CASSHSFGSNYGYTF. CDR3 sequence (DNA): TGCGCCAGCAGCCACTCGTTCGGATCTAACTATGGCTACACCTTC. The rearrangement joins TRBV4-1 to TRBJ1-2; D is ambiguous. The CDR3 loop spans 15 amino acids. Germline V CDR1 and CDR2: MGHRA, YSYEKL. Trimming shortened V by 3 bases and J by 0 bases, and 11 bases separated the two germline ends.

This clonotype was seen more than once but under ten times. The J gene is TRBJ1-3, the V gene TRBV7-9, with D unresolved. Germline V gene sequence: CDR1 SEHNR, CDR2 FQNEAQ (reference sequence). The CDR3 has 16 amino acids. V gave up 5 bases and J gave up 4 bases, with 18 bases separating them. The CDR3 bases are TGTGCCAGCAGCCCGGGCGGAGGAATTACAGGAAACACCATATATTTT. The encoded protein is CASSPGGGITGNTIYF.

The chain is built from TRBV12-3 or TRBV12-4 and TRBJ2-7; D is ambiguous. V lost 5 bases and J 2 bases, leaving 7 bases between the germline ends. The CDR3 loop spans 12 amino acids. The DNA for the CDR3 is TGTGCCAGCAGTCGGGCAACCTACGAGCAGTACTTC. Its translation is CASSRATYEQYF.

This clonotype was observed a few times. The genes are TRBV27 and TRBJ1-6; D uncertain. Trimming removed 2 bases from V and 7 bases from J, with 18 bases in between. The CDR3 has 17 residues. From germline, CDR1 is MNHEY and CDR2 SMNVEV (reference sequence). DNA for the CDR3: TGTGCCAGCAGTTTACGGATACGCGGGGTAGGAAATTCACCCCTCCACTTT. Encoded protein: CASSLRIRGVGNSPLHF.

This chain joins TRBV4-1 and TRBJ1-2; no reliable D call. The CDR3 has 13 residues. Germline V lookup: CDR1 MGHRA, CDR2 YSYEKL. Trimming removed 0 bases at V and 4 bases at J, with 6 bases between. The CDR3 DNA is TGCGCCAGCAGCCAAGAAAGAGCCTATGGCTACACCTTC. Translated: CASSQERAYGYTF.

Here the CDR3 reads CASSPSPGGLNEQFF. CDR3 bases: TGTGCCAGCAGCCCATCCCCAGGGGGTCTAAATGAGCAGTTCTTC. This chain links TRBV7-9 with TRBJ2-1; TRBD1 matches at 7 bases. The CDR3 loop spans 15 amino acids. Unmatched junction bases numbered 11, after V lost 5 bases and J lost 7 bases. Germline-derived CDR1 and CDR2 are SEHNR and FQNEAQ (reference sequence).

V gene TRBV3-1 combines with J gene TRBJ2-6; no clear D gene. The CDR3 runs to 16 residues. V was clipped by 1 base and J by 0 bases, with 7 bases between them. Per germline, CDR1 LGHDT and CDR2 YNNKEL (reference sequence). CDR3: CASSQVLLSGANVLTF. The CDR3 nucleotides read TGTGCCAGCAGCCAAGTTCTACTCTCTGGGGCCAACGTCCTGACTTTC.

This chain links TRBV9 with TRBJ2-5, with a possible D match to TRBD2 (5 bases). Looked up from germline, CDR1 is SGDLS and CDR2 is YYNGEE. The V end lost 0 bases, the J end lost 0 bases, and 15 bases lay between the germline ends. The CDR3 has 17 amino acids. The CDR3 DNA is TGTGCCAGCAGCGTAGGAGGTTCGGCGGGCTACCAAGAGACCCAGTACTTC. This gives the protein CASSVGGSAGYQETQYF.

This clonotype was seen a handful of times. The gene calls are TRBV24-1 and TRBJ2-3; TRBD2 matches 10 bases. Germline V gene data show CDR1 as KGHDR and CDR2 as SFDVKD. The trim removed 3 bases at V and 6 bases at J, leaving 8 bases unmatched. This CDR3 comprises 16 residues. The DNA for the CDR3 is TGTGCCACCAGTGATCCACTAGCGGGACGAATGGATACGCAGTATTTT. Amino acids: CATSDPLAGRMDTQYF.

The rearrangement links TRBV7-9 to TRBJ2-1, with D perhaps matching TRBD2 (7 bases). V lost 5 bases and J 9 bases, leaving 17 bases between the germline ends. CDR3 size: 14 residues. Germline values: CDR1 SEHNR, CDR2 FQNEAQ (reference sequence). CDR3 DNA: TGTGCCAGCAGCCCCTGGGGGGGGCAGGGTGAGCAGTTCTTC. Translated, it gives CASSPWGGQGEQFF.

This chain joins TRBV12-3 or TRBV12-4 and TRBJ1-6, with a possible D match to TRBD1 (6 bases). Trimming removed 8 bases from V and 14 bases from J, with 16 bases in between. CDR3 length: 12 amino acids. CDR3 sequence (DNA): TGTGCCAGCGGCCGGACAGCCCTCGCCCTCCACTTT. Translating gives CASGRTALALHF.

The J gene is TRBJ2-1, the V gene TRBV5-1, with D possibly matching TRBD2 (6 bases). The CDR3 covers 17 residues. Per the germline V gene, CDR1 is SGHRS and CDR2 is YFSETQ. Between the trimmed V and J ends, which lost 4 bases and 1 base, there was a span of 18 bases. CDR3 sequence reads: CASSPSSGVASYNEQFF. The DNA for the CDR3 is TGCGCCAGCAGCCCTTCTTCGGGAGTGGCATCCTACAATGAGCAGTTCTTC.

This clonotype appeared a few times. The chain couples TRBV19 to TRBJ2-3; 12 positions agree with TRBD1. This CDR3 is 16 amino acids long. From germline, CDR1 is LNHDA and CDR2 SQIVND (reference sequence). The V gene end was trimmed by 5 bases and the J gene end by 5 bases; junction bases not matched to a gene: 8. The CDR3 loop is CASSSRDRGRVDTQYF. The DNA of the CDR3 is TGTGCCAGTAGTTCCCGGGACAGGGGGCGAGTAGATACGCAGTATTTT.

This chain links TRBV5-6 with TRBJ2-7, with D tentatively TRBD1 or TRBD2 (6 bases each). Germline CDR1 SGHDT, CDR2 YYEEEE. The CDR3 has 14 residues. Trimming cost V 2 bases and J 3 bases, with 12 bases left between them. CDR3 coding DNA: TGTGCCAGCAGCTTTCCCGGGGGCGACTACGAGCAGTACTTC. Translation: CASSFPGGDYEQYF. The whole variable domain, remainder taken from reference TRBV5-6 and TRBJ2-7, is DAGVTQSPTHLIKTRGQQVTLRCSPKSGHDTVSWYQQALGQGPQFIFQYYEEEERQRGNFPDRFSGHQFPNYSSELNVNALLLGDSALYLCASSFPGGDYEQYFGPGTRLTVT.